The entry below describes one TCR beta chain. These data originate in a study of blood T cell repertoires in COVID-19. Profiling relied on immunoSEQ multiplex PCR, and the TCRdb table lists in-frame clones only, not all of them. The sample has under 150,000 clones, roughly 90% seen once. The CDR3 spans 15 residues. The V gene's germline CDR1 is SNHLY and CDR2 FYNNEI. With 3 bases clipped from V and 8 bases from J, the junction kept 9 bases outside the gene matches. Sequencing used peripheral blood. This clonotype originated in a man in his forties or fifties with active or convalescent COVID-19. This chain connects TRBV2 to TRBJ1-4, with TRBD1 identical over 7 bases. Written as DNA, the CDR3 is TGTGCCAGCAGTGAGAGACAGGGTGTGAGGGAAAAACTGTTTTTT. It specifies CASSERQGVREKLFF.